The rows below give T cell receptor beta chains drawn from one sample of a study of persistence of HIV-infected CD4 T cells. The data were produced by immunoSEQ multiplex PCR, yet TCRdb's version contains in-frame clones alone and is incomplete. The sample contains under 20,000 clones, approximately 80% of which appear only once. Their recognized antigens are unknown. Sequenced here: CD4+ T cells sorted from PBMCs after approximately 18-hour stimulation, sampled from a patient who received antiretroviral therapy. The source is an adult man with HIV who was CMV-seropositive. The CDR3 runs from the conserved cysteine through the conserved F or W. A D gene is named only where the DNA matches it firmly. Rows give clone size only sometimes, using once, few, many, or a class for an expanded clone.

v_call	clone_size	j_call	d_call	cdr3_aa	cdr3_nt
TRBV6-5	NA	TRBJ1-5	NA	CASSSRGYGNQPQHF	TGTGCCAGCAGTTCCAGGGGTTATGGCAATCAGCCCCAGCATTTT
TRBV19	NA	TRBJ2-3	TRBD2	CASSEGRRLAGGRGDTQYF	TGTGCCAGTAGTGAGGGTCGGCGGCTAGCGGGGGGGCGTGGAGATACGCAGTATTTT
TRBV19	NA	TRBJ2-7	NA	CATSLSLNYEQYF	TGTGCCACCTCTTTGTCCCTGAACTACGAGCAGTACTTC
TRBV30	NA	TRBJ2-7	NA	CAWSVQWGSGTPPQYF	TGTGCCTGGAGTGTACAGTGGGGGTCCGGGACCCCGCCGCAGTACTTC
TRBV10-3	NA	TRBJ2-3	NA	CAISERGARDTQYF	TGTGCCATCAGTGAGAGGGGGGCGCGGGATACGCAGTATTTT
TRBV29-1	NA	TRBJ1-1	TRBD1	CSVYPGQGRDTEAFF	TGCAGCGTTTACCCAGGACAGGGGAGGGACACTGAAGCTTTCTTT
TRBV5-4	few	TRBJ2-7	TRBD2	CASSLGRGDGKQYF	TGTGCCAGCAGCTTGGGGCGGGGGGACGGAAAGCAGTACTTC
TRBV2	NA	TRBJ1-2	TRBD1	CASSGAGGGNYGYTF	TGTGCCAGCAGTGGAGCAGGGGGAGGGAACTATGGCTACACCTTC
TRBV20-1	NA	TRBJ1-5	NA	CSASRGSPNQPQHF	TGCAGTGCTAGTCGCGGGTCCCCAAACCAGCCCCAGCATTTT
TRBV2	NA	TRBJ2-7	NA	CASSPSWWEQYF	TGTGCCAGCAGTCCCTCCTGGTGGGAGCAGTACTTC
TRBV2	NA	TRBJ2-6	TRBD1	CASKGTGGANVLTF	TGTGCCAGCAAAGGGACAGGCGGGGCCAACGTCCTGACTTTC
TRBV7-2	once	TRBJ2-2	NA	CASTSFGGGAGTGELFF	TGTGCCAGCACCTCATTCGGAGGGGGGGCCGGCACCGGGGAGCTGTTTTTT
TRBV19	NA	TRBJ1-2	NA	CASNQNYGYTF	TGTGCCAGTAATCAGAACTATGGCTACACCTTC
TRBV24-1	NA	TRBJ2-3	NA	CATSDPDPTSTDTQYF	TGTGCCACCAGTGATCCGGACCCGACTAGCACAGATACGCAGTATTTT
TRBV20-1	NA	TRBJ1-1	NA	CSASGGNTEAFF	TGCAGTGCTAGTGGGGGGAACACTGAAGCTTTCTTT
TRBV10-3	NA	TRBJ1-6	NA	CASLESSYNSLLHF	TGTGCCAGCCTCGAGAGCTCCTATAATTCACTCCTCCACTTT
TRBV18	NA	TRBJ1-5	NA	CASSQGGNQPQHF	TGTGCCAGCTCACAGGGAGGGAATCAGCCCCAGCATTTT
TRBV4-1	once	TRBJ2-2	TRBD2	CASSQEGRVDTGELFF	TGCGCCAGCAGCCAAGAAGGGAGGGTAGACACCGGGGAGCTGTTTTTT
TRBV18	NA	TRBJ2-1	NA	CASSPLRGAYNEQFF	TGTGCCAGCTCACCACTCAGGGGGGCTTACAATGAGCAGTTCTTC
TRBV2	NA	TRBJ2-3	TRBD1	CASIRGQGTDTQYF	TGTGCCAGCATTAGGGGACAGGGCACAGATACGCAGTATTTT
TRBV7-6	NA	TRBJ2-2	NA	CASSFQGPYTGELFF	TGTGCCAGCAGCTTCCAGGGGCCTTACACCGGGGAGCTGTTTTTT
TRBV5-1	NA	TRBJ1-3	NA	CASARISGNTIYF	TGCGCCAGCGCAAGAATCTCTGGAAACACCATATATTTT